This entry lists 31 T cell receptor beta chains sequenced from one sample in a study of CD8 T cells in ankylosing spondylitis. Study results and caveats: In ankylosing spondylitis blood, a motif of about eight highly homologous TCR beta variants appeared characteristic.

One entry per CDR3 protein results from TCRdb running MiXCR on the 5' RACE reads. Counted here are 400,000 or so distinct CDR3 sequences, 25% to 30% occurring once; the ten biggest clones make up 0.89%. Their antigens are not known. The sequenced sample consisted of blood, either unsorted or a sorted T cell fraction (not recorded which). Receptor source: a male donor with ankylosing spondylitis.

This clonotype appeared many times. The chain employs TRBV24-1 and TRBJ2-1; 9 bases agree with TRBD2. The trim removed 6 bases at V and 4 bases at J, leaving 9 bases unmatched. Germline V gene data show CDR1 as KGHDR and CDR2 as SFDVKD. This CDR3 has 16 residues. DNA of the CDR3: TGTGCCACCAGTTCGATTGGAACTAGCGGGTACAATGAGCAGTTCTTC. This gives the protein CATSSIGTSGYNEQFF.

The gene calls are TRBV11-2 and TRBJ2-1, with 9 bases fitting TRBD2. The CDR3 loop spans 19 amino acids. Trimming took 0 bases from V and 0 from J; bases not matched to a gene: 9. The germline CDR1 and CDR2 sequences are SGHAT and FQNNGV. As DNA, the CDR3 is TGTGCCAGCAGCTTAGAGCGGGGGACTAGCCTTAGCTCCTACAATGAGCAGTTCTTC. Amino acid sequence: CASSLERGTSLSSYNEQFF.

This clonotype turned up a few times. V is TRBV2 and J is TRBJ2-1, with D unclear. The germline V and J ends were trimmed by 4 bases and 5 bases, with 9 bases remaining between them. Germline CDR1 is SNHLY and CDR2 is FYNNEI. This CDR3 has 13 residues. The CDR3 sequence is CASSGEVDNEQFF. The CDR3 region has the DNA TGTGCCAGCAGTGGGGAAGTGGACAATGAGCAGTTCTTC.

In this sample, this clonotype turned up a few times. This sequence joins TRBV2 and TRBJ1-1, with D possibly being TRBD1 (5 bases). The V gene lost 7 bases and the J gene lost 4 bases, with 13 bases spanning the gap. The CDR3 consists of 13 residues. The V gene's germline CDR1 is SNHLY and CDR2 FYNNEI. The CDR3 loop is CASTGQGGTEAFF. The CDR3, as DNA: TGTGCCAGCACTGGGCAGGGCGGCACTGAAGCTTTCTTT. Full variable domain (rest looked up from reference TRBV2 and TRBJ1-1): EPEVTQTPSHQVTQMGQEVILRCVPISNHLYFYWYRQILGQKVEFLVSFYNNEISEKSEIFDDQFSVERPDGSNFTLKIRSTKLEDSAMYFCASTGQGGTEAFFGQGTRLTVV.

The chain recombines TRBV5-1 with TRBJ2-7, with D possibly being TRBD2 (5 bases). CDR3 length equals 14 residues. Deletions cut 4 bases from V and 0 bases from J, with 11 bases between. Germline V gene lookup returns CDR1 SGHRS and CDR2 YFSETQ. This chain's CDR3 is CASSPTSTSYEQYV. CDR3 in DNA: TGCGCCAGCAGCCCTACTAGTACCTCCTACGAGCAGTACGTC.

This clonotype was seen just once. For the CDR3, the DNA is TGTGCCAGCAGGGCCACAGGGAGCCACGAGCAGTACGTC. Protein product: CASRATGSHEQYV. The chain links TRBV2 to TRBJ2-7; possibly TRBD1 for D (6 bases). Trimming cost V 6 bases and J 5 bases, with 14 bases left between them. The germline CDR1 and CDR2 sequences are SNHLY and FYNNEI. The CDR3 is 13 amino acids.

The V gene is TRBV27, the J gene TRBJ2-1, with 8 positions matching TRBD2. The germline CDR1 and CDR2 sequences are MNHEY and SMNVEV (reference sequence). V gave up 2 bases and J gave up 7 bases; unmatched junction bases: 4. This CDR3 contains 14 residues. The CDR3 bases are TGTGCCAGCAGTTTAAGGCAGCGGGGGAATGAGCAGTTCTTC. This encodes CASSLRQRGNEQFF.

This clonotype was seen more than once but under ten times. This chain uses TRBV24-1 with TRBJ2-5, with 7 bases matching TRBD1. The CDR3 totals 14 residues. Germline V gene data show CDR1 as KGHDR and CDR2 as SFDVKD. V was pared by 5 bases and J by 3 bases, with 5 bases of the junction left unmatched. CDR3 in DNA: TGTGCCACCAGTGCCGACGACAGGGAAGAGACCCAGTACTTC. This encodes CATSADDREETQYF.

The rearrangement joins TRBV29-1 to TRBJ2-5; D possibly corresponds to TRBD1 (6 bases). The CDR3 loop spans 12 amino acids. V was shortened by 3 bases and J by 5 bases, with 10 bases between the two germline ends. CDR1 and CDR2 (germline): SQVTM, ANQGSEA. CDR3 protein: CSVDGQRETQYF. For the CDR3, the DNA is TGCAGCGTTGACGGACAGAGGGAGACCCAGTACTTC. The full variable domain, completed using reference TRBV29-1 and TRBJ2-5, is SAVISQKPSRDICQRGTSLTIQCQVDSQVTMMFWYRQQPGQSLTLIATANQGSEATYESGFVIDKFPISRPNLTFSTLTVSNMSPEDSSIYLCSVDGQRETQYFGPGTRLLVL.

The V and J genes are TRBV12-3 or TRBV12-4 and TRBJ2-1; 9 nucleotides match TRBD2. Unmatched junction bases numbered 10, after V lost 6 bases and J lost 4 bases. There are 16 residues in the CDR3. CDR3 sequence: CASSPSGGRGYNEQFF. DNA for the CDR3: TGTGCCAGCAGCCCCTCCGGCGGGAGGGGTTACAATGAGCAGTTCTTC.

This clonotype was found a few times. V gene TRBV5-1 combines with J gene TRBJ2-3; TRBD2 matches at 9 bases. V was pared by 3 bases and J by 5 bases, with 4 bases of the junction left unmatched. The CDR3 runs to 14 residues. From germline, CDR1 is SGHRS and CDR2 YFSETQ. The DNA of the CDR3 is TGCGCCAGCAGCTCGGGACTAGCAAGAGATACGCAGTATTTT. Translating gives CASSSGLARDTQYF.

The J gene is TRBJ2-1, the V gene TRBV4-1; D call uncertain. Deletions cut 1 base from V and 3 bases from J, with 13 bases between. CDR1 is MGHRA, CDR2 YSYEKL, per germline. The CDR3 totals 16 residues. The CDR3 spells CASSQGDFSIYNEQFF. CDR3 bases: TGCGCCAGCAGCCAAGGAGACTTCTCTATCTACAATGAGCAGTTCTTC.

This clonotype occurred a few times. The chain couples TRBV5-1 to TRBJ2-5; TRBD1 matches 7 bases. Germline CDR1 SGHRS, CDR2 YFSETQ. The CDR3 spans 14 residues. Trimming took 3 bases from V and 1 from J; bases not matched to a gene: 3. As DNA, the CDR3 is TGCGCCAGCAGCTCGGGACAGATCCAAGAGACCCAGTACTTC. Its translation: CASSSGQIQETQYF.

CDR3 region: CSAPSGGNTIYF. CDR3 nucleotides: TGCAGTGCCCCCTCGGGAGGAAACACCATATATTTT. The chain recombines TRBV20-1 with TRBJ1-3; the D is unclear. The V end was cut by 6 bases, the J end by 4 bases, with 10 bases between. CDR1 and CDR2 (germline): DFQATT, SNEGSKA (reference sequence). The CDR3 spans 12 residues.

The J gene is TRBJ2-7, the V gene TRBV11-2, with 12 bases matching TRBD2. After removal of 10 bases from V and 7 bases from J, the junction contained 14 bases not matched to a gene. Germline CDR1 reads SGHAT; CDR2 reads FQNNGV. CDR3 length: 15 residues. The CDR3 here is CATVPLAGGPSEQYF. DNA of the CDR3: TGTGCCACCGTGCCGCTAGCGGGAGGGCCGAGTGAGCAGTACTTC.

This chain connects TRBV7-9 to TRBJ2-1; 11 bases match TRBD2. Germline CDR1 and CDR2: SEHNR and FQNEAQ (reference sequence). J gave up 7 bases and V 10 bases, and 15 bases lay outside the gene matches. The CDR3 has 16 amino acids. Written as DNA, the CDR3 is TGTGCCACGGTAGGGGTACTAGCGGGAGACTGGAATGAGCAGTTCTTC. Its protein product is CATVGVLAGDWNEQFF.

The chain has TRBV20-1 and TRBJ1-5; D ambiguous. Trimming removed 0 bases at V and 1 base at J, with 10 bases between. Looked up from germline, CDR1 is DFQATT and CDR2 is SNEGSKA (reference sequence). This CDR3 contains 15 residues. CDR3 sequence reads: CSARDLVSSNQPQHF. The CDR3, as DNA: TGCAGTGCTAGAGATCTGGTTTCCAGCAATCAGCCCCAGCATTTT.

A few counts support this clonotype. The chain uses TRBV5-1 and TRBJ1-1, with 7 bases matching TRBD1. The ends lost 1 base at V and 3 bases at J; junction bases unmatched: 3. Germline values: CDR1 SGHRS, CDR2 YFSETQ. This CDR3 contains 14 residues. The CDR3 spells CASSLRGGHTEAFF. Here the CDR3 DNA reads TGCGCCAGCAGCTTGAGAGGGGGCCACACTGAAGCTTTCTTT. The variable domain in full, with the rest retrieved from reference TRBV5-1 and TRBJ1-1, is KAGVTQTPRYLIKTRGQQVTLSCSPISGHRSVSWYQQTPGQGLQFLFEYFSETQRNKGNFPGRFSGRQFSNSRSEMNVSTLELGDSALYLCASSLRGGHTEAFFGQGTRLTVV.

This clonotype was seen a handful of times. The CDR3 loop reads CASSQDVGGGRRNEQFF. CDR3 DNA sequence: TGTGCCAGCAGCCAAGATGTAGGAGGGGGCAGGCGCAATGAGCAGTTCTTC. The chain recombines TRBV3-1 with TRBJ2-1; D perhaps matches TRBD1 (7 bases). The CDR3 loop spans 17 amino acids. Germline-derived CDR1 and CDR2 are LGHDT and YNNKEL (reference sequence). V was pared by 0 bases and J by 6 bases, with 18 bases between.

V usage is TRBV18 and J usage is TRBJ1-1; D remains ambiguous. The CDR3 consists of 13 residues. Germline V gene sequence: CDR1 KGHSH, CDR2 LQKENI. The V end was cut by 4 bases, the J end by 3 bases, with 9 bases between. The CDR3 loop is CASSLNSYTEAFF. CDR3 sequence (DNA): TGTGCCAGCTCACTCAACAGTTACACTGAAGCTTTCTTT. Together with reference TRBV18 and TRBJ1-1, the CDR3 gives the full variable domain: NAGVMQNPRHLVRRRGQEARLRCSPMKGHSHVYWYRQLPEEGLKFMVYLQKENIIDESGMPKERFSAEFPKEGPSILRIQQVVRGDSAAYFCASSLNSYTEAFFGQGTRLTVV.

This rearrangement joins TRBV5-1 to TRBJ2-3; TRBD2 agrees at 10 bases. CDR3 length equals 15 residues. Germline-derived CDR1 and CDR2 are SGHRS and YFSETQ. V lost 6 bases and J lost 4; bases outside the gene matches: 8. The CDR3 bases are TGCGCCAGCAACTGGGCTAGCGGGAGTGCAGATACGCAGTATTTT. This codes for CASNWASGSADTQYF.

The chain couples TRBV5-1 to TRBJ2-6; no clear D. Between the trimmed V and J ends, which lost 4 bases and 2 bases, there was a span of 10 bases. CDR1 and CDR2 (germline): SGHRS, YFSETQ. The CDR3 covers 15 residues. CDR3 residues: CASSKIPTGANVLTF. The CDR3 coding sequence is TGCGCCAGCAGCAAAATCCCCACTGGGGCCAACGTCCTGACTTTC.

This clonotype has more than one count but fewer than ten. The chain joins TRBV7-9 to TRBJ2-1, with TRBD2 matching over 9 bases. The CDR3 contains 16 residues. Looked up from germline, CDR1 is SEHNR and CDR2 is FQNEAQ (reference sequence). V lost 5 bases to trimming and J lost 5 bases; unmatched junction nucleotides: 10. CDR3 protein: CASSRGTSRAHNEQFF. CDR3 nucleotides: TGTGCCAGCAGCAGAGGGACTAGCCGGGCCCACAATGAGCAGTTCTTC.

The CDR3 region is CASSLGGIARDEQFF. The CDR3 DNA is TGTGCCAGCAGCTTAGGCGGAATCGCACGGGATGAGCAGTTCTTC. The chain has TRBV11-3 and TRBJ2-1; D not certain. V shed 1 base and J shed 8 bases, with 15 bases lying between them. From germline, CDR1 is SGHNT and CDR2 YENEEA. The CDR3 runs to 15 residues.

In nucleotides, the CDR3 is TGTGCCAGCAGCCTAGGGCAGGTCCCATCGGGAGATACGCAGTATTTT. Residues: CASSLGQVPSGDTQYF. The chain combines TRBV7-9 with TRBJ2-3; D unresolved. CDR1 SEHNR and CDR2 FQNEAQ come from the germline V gene (reference sequence). V was pared by 5 bases and J by 5 bases, with 20 bases between. This CDR3 region has 16 residues.

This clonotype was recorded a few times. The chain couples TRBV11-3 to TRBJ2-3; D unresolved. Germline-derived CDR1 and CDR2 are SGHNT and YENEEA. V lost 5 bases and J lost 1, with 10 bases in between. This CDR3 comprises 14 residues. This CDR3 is CASSRVAGTDTQYF. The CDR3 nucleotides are TGTGCCAGCAGCCGGGTGGCGGGCACAGATACGCAGTATTTT.

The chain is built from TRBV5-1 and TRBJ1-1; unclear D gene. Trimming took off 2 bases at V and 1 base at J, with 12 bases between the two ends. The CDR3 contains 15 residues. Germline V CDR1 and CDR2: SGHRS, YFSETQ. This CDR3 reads CASSFLGPPNTEAFF. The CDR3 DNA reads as TGCGCCAGCAGCTTTCTAGGACCGCCGAACACTGAAGCTTTCTTT. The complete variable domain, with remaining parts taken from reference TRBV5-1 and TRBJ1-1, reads KAGVTQTPRYLIKTRGQQVTLSCSPISGHRSVSWYQQTPGQGLQFLFEYFSETQRNKGNFPGRFSGRQFSNSRSEMNVSTLELGDSALYLCASSFLGPPNTEAFFGQGTRLTVV.

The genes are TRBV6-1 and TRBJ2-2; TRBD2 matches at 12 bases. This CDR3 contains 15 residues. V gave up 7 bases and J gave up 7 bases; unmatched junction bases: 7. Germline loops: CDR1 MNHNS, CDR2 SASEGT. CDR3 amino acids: CASKASGRAGGELFF. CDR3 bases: TGTGCCAGCAAAGCTAGCGGGAGGGCCGGCGGGGAGCTGTTTTTT.

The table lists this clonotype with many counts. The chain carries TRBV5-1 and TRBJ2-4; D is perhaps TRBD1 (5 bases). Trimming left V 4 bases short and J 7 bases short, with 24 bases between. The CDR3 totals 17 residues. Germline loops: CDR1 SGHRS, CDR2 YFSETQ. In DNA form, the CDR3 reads TGCGCCAGCAGCGGCTCCCAGGGAAGCCCAAAGGGTAACATTCAGTACTTC. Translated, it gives CASSGSQGSPKGNIQYF.

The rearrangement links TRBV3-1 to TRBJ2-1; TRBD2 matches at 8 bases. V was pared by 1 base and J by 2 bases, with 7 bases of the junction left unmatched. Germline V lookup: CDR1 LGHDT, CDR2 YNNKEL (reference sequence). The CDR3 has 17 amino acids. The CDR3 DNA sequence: TGTGCCAGCAGCCAAGGAAAAACTAGCGGACCCTACAATGAGCAGTTCTTC. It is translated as CASSQGKTSGPYNEQFF.

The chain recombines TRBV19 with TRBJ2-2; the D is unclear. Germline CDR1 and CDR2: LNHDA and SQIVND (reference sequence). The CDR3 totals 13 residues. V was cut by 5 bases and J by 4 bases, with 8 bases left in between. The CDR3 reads CASSSSVTGELFF. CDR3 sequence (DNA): TGTGCCAGTAGTTCGTCGGTCACCGGGGAGCTGTTTTTT. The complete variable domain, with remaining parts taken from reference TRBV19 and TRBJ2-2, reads DGGITQSPKYLFRKEGQNVTLSCEQNLNHDAMYWYRQDPGQGLRLIYYSQIVNDFQKGDIAEGYSVSREKKESFPLTVTSAQKNPTAFYLCASSSSVTGELFFGEGSRLTVL.